The 8 T cell receptor beta chains below come from one sample, sequenced in a study of Graves' ophthalmopathy and Graves' hyperthyroidism. Investigators amplified TCR beta CDR3 regions from RNA transcripts. After a first-round RT-PCR with HTBI primers, a second-round multiplex PCR was run. TCRdb processed the multiplex PCR reads anew with MiXCR; each CDR3 protein has one entry. The sample records 580,000 or so distinct CDR3 sequences, under 45% being singletons. The source material was peripheral blood or thyroid tissue (not recorded which). The receptor source for this set is an adult man with Graves' hyperthyroidism.

This clonotype came up many times. V is TRBV20-1 and J is TRBJ1-5; maybe TRBD1 (6 bases). Germline CDR1 reads DFQATT; CDR2 reads SNEGSKA (reference sequence). V lost 2 bases and J 0 bases, leaving 8 bases between the germline ends. The CDR3 loop spans 14 amino acids. The CDR3 loop is CSARTGYSNQPQHF. DNA of the CDR3: TGCAGTGCTAGAACAGGGTATAGCAATCAGCCCCAGCATTTT.

Only a few counts were recorded for this clonotype. Sequence at one end of the junction differs from germline and may be a read error. This chain links TRBV10-3 with TRBJ2-3, with 12 bases fitting TRBD2. The CDR3 consists of 13 residues. Per the germline V gene, CDR1 is ENHRY and CDR2 is SYGVKD. The CDR3 bases are TGTGCCATCAGTGAGTCAGGGACTAGCGGGCCCGCCTTT. Translation: CAISESGTSGPAF.

This clonotype was detected ten times or more. The chain employs TRBV19 and TRBJ1-2, with a tentative D call TRBD1 (5 bases). V lost 6 bases and J 0 bases, leaving 11 bases between the germline ends. The CDR3 loop spans 14 amino acids. CDR1 LNHDA and CDR2 SQIVND come from the germline V gene (reference sequence). The DNA of the CDR3 is TGTGCCAGTAGGGGGCAGGCAGCTAACTATGGCTACACCTTC. Amino acid sequence: CASRGQAANYGYTF.

Concerning this clonotype itself: Likely a read error: the CDR3 ends without its conserved phenylalanine or tryptophan. The DNA is omitted, as the CDR3 cannot be located on it reliably, and the CDR3 follows TCRdb's listing. This chain connects TRBV9 to TRBJ1-6. Germline lookup yields CDR1 SGDLS and CDR2 YYNGEE. Termini included, the CDR3 measures 12 amino acids. The CDR3 here is CASSVHNSPIHL.

This chain joins TRBV20-1 and TRBJ2-4, with D perhaps matching TRBD1 (5 bases). The V end lost 0 bases, the J end lost 8 bases, and 8 bases lay between the germline ends. This CDR3 contains 12 residues. Germline values: CDR1 DFQATT, CDR2 SNEGSKA (reference sequence). The CDR3 loop is CSARDDSYIQYF. The CDR3 DNA sequence: TGCAGTGCTAGAGATGACAGTTACATTCAGTACTTC.

This rearrangement joins TRBV5-1 to TRBJ2-2; no clear D gene. V lost 1 base to trimming and J lost 2 bases, with 6 bases between them. Germline lookup yields CDR1 SGHRS and CDR2 YFSETQ. This CDR3 has 14 residues. The CDR3 coding sequence is TGCGCCAGCAGCTTGTACAGTAACACCGGGGAGCTGTTTTTT. This sequence encodes CASSLYSNTGELFF.

This clonotype was picked up many times. The V and J genes are TRBV15 and TRBJ2-7; TRBD1 might be the D (5 bases). Germline V gene sequence: CDR1 LNHNV, CDR2 YYDKDF (reference sequence). This CDR3 has 16 residues. The V end was cut by 0 bases, the J end by 6 bases, with 18 bases between. DNA of the CDR3: TGTGCCACCAGCAGAGACCCCCTAAGACAGTTTCCCGAGCAGTACTTC. It encodes CATSRDPLRQFPEQYF.

Ten or more counts support this clonotype. This sequence joins TRBV20-1 and TRBJ1-2, with 9 bases lining up with TRBD1. Germline trimming cut 2 bases from V and 3 bases from J; bases unmatched to any gene: 7. CDR3 length equals 15 residues. Germline values: CDR1 DFQATT, CDR2 SNEGSKA (reference sequence). CDR3: CSARWPGQGHYGYTF. In DNA, the CDR3 is TGCAGTGCTAGATGGCCGGGACAGGGTCACTATGGCTACACCTTC.